A single T cell receptor beta chain is shown here with its context. Its antigen is still unknown. Assay used: immunoSEQ multiplex PCR; TCRdb lists only in-frame clones, some missing. Of millions of clones listed, approximately 92% were seen once; the top ten hold roughly 0.13%. This entry is derived from a study of shared clonotypes between healthy human individuals. At the level of the study: Those who served as donors were a couple of women and a few men between the ages of 18 and 49. Points from the study as a whole: Generation probabilities were higher for clonotypes shared across all four sorted-subset donors than for unshared ones. Clonotype sharing across several donors was observed for 4% to 5.5% of naive CD4 clonotypes. Sampling used blood alone; tissue repertoires probably differ.

CDR3 length equals 15 residues. The V and J ends lost 2 bases and 0 bases respectively, with 10 bases between them. Per germline, CDR1 SGHRS and CDR2 YFSETQ. This chain uses TRBV5-1 with TRBJ2-3; D is uncertain. Sequencing used naive CD4+ T cells sorted from blood. Subset given: CD45RA+ positively selected. The receptor comes from a man younger than 35 in good health. The CDR3: CASSLPSASTDTQYF. The CDR3 DNA reads TGCGCCAGCAGCTTACCCAGTGCTAGCACAGATACGCAGTATTTT.